The T cell receptor (beta chain) under discussion was sequenced for a study of regulatory T cells in long-lasting Graves disease. Study findings and constraints: TCR diversity was lower in persistent Graves' patients than in newly diagnosed ones.

This sample's time point: newly diagnosed GD, antithyroid drugs for less than 3 months. PBMC RNA was the source of the TCR library. Graves' disease diagnosis relied on American Thyroid Association guidelines. Library construction for TCR beta used iRepertoire HTBI primers and Arm-PCR of CDR3 regions. From the multiplex PCR reads, TCRdb called clonotypes with MiXCR, one entry per CDR3 protein. The profile covers about 540,000 distinct CDR3 sequences, with approximately 15% appearing a single time and roughly 10% taken by the ten largest. This clonotype was seen at least ten times. No antigen is known for it. Germline CDR1 is MNHEY and CDR2 is SVGAGI. V was cut by 4 bases and J by 10 bases, with 10 bases left in between. The CDR3 spans 11 residues. Another study also made use of these data, one on T cells in Graves' hyperthyroidism and ophthalmopathy. That paper notes: HTBI primers were used for first-round RT-PCR of the TCR CDR3. Prediction of ophthalmopathy progression came a median 6.5 months pre-onset.

The rearrangement links TRBV6-5 to TRBJ1-2; D is unresolved. This clonotype originated in a young man with Graves disease. The source material was peripheral blood mononuclear cells (PBMCs), sampled at new diagnosis, from a patient treated with antithyroid drugs. The CDR3 nucleotides read TGTGCCAGCAGTTCGGGAATCTTCTACACCTTC. Amino acid sequence: CASSSGIFYTF.